The 8 T cell receptor beta chains reported below all come from one sample, sequenced in a study of T cells in Graves' hyperthyroidism and ophthalmopathy. Amplification of TCR beta CDR3 regions was performed using RNA transcripts as template. Researchers ran a first-round RT-PCR on the TCR CDR3 using the HTBI primer set. Each CDR3 protein is one row after TCRdb ran MiXCR on the multiplex PCR reads. The table records about 95,000 distinct CDR3 sequences, about 40% of them present only once. Sample: peripheral blood or thyroid tissue (not recorded which). All receptors derive from a woman aged 30 to 39 with Graves' hyperthyroidism.

At least ten counts were recorded for this clonotype. V and J are TRBV7-8 and TRBJ2-5; D uncertain. The CDR3 loop spans 14 amino acids. CDR1 is SGHVS and CDR2 is FQNEAQ in the germline V gene. V was cut by 0 bases and J by 3 bases, with 8 bases left in between. For the CDR3, the DNA is TGTGCCAGCAGCTTAGCGGGCAGGAAAGAGACCCAGTACTTC. Translating it yields CASSLAGRKETQYF.

This clonotype was counted only a few times. With a much larger clone just one base away, this may be a read error. Without the conserved terminal phenylalanine or tryptophan, this CDR3 likely stems from a read error. J is TRBJ1-2 and V is TRBV12-3 or TRBV12-4, with 9 bases that match TRBD1. The length of the CDR3 is 13 residues. The ends lost 2 bases at V and 10 bases at J; junction bases unmatched: 5. CDR3: CASSLMDRGIYTL. In DNA, the CDR3 is TGTGCCAGCAGTTTAATGGACAGGGGAATCTACACCCTC.

This clonotype appeared many times. The rearrangement uses TRBV19 and TRBJ1-5; D may be TRBD1 (5 bases). CDR1 is LNHDA, CDR2 SQIVND, per germline (reference sequence). V gave up 5 bases and J gave up 0 bases, with 11 bases separating them. The CDR3 consists of 15 residues. The DNA for the CDR3 is TGTGCCAGTAGTGTTCAGGGCCATAGCAATCAGCCCCAGCATTTT. It specifies CASSVQGHSNQPQHF.

Ten or more counts support this clonotype. The rearrangement joins TRBV2 to TRBJ1-5, with D unresolved. Germline V gene sequence: CDR1 SNHLY, CDR2 FYNNEI. The V gene lost 3 bases and the J gene lost 7 bases, with 10 bases spanning the gap. The CDR3 extends over 13 amino acids. This CDR3 reads CASSEEYRQPQHF. In nucleotides, the CDR3 is TGTGCCAGCAGTGAGGAGTATCGCCAGCCCCAGCATTTT.

A note on this clonotype: A read error may explain this, as a much larger clone is one base away. The V gene is TRBV10-3, the J gene TRBJ2-7; TRBD1 is a possible D gene (6 bases). The V gene lost 10 bases and the J gene lost 3 bases, with 16 bases spanning the gap. CDR3 length equals 13 residues. The germline V gene has CDR1 ENHRY and CDR2 SYGVKD. This chain's CDR3 is CASETEGGYEQYF. The CDR3 DNA follows: TGTGCCAGCGAAACAGAAGGGGGCTACGAGCAGTACTTC.

This clonotype is judged medium-sized. The V and J genes are TRBV10-2 and TRBJ1-5, with D possibly matching TRBD1 (5 bases). The V and J ends lost 6 bases and 9 bases respectively, with 12 bases between them. Germline lookup yields CDR1 WSHSY and CDR2 SAAADI. The CDR3 contains 12 residues. The CDR3 here is CASSAGEGPQHF. CDR3 nucleotide sequence: TGCGCCAGCAGCGCGGGGGAAGGGCCCCAGCATTTT.

Details on this clonotype: Since the CDR3 does not end with the conserved phenylalanine or tryptophan, this likely comes from a read error. The chain has TRBV5-1 and TRBJ1-5, with D unclear. Germline V gene sequence: CDR1 SGHRS, CDR2 YFSETQ. This CDR3 contains 13 residues. The CDR3 DNA follows: TGCGCCAGCAGCTTGAGTAGCACTCAGCCCCAGCATCTT. Translating it yields CASSLSSTQPQHL.

There are many counts of this clonotype. V is TRBV5-6 and J is TRBJ1-1; a possible D gene is TRBD1 (5 bases). The ends were cut back, 2 bases at V and 10 bases at J, with 21 bases in the middle. This CDR3 is 15 amino acids long. Germline V gives CDR1 SGHDT, CDR2 YYEEEE. CDR3 sequence: CASSLQADFTLRAFF. The CDR3, as DNA: TGTGCCAGCAGCTTACAGGCCGACTTTACGCTTCGAGCTTTCTTT. The variable domain in full, completed from reference TRBV5-6 and TRBJ1-1, reads DAGVTQSPTHLIKTRGQQVTLRCSPKSGHDTVSWYQQALGQGPQFIFQYYEEEERQRGNFPDRFSGHQFPNYSSELNVNALLLGDSALYLCASSLQADFTLRAFFGQGTRLTVV.